This T cell receptor (beta chain) was identified in a study of blood T cell repertoires in COVID-19. The study assigned cohorts using participant-reported clinical history. The V end was cut by 3 bases, the J end by 1 base, with 13 bases between. The CDR3 is 15 amino acids. Germline CDR1 SGHTS, CDR2 YDEGEE. Here immunoSEQ multiplex PCR was the method, and the copy in TCRdb shows in-frame clones only, minus some. Of 250,000 to 300,000 clones listed, 70% to 90% are singletons. The source of this sequence is a woman younger than 45 who had recovered from COVID-19. The genes are TRBV5-8 and TRBJ1-1; D possibly corresponds to TRBD1 (5 bases). Sequencing was carried out using PBMCs or T cells enriched from blood (not recorded which). The CDR3 nucleotides are TGTGCCAGCAGCTCTTACCTTACAGGGAACACTGAAGCTTTCTTT. Its protein is CASSSYLTGNTEAFF.